These 30 T cell receptor beta chains were all obtained from the same sample, sequenced in a study of blood T cell repertoires in COVID-19. The table came from immunoSEQ multiplex PCR; TCRdb's copy has only in-frame clones and leaves some out. The data show around 41,000 clones, roughly 87% seen once. The sequencing sample was made of peripheral blood. The receptors derive from a woman aged 80 or over with active COVID-19.

This clone was detected only once. This chain links TRBV30 with TRBJ1-1, with unresolved D. CDR1 is GTSNPN and CDR2 is SVGIG in the germline V gene (reference sequence). The V end was cut by 3 bases, the J end by 8 bases, with 13 bases between. The CDR3 covers 12 residues. The CDR3 protein is CAWSLSQAEAFF. The CDR3 bases are TGTGCCTGGAGCCTATCCCAGGCCGAAGCTTTCTTT.

This chain links TRBV7-9 with TRBJ2-1; 9 positions agree with TRBD2. Germline assignment: CDR1 SEHNR and CDR2 FQNEAQ (reference sequence). This CDR3 has 17 residues. Losses at the gene ends were 7 bases for V and 6 bases for J; bases not matched to a gene: 16. The CDR3 DNA sequence: TGTGCCAGCATCCCCTTTCGTCGCGGGGGGGGAGGCAATGAGCAGTTCTTC. As protein: CASIPFRRGGGGNEQFF. The full variable domain, with the rest looked up from reference TRBV7-9 and TRBJ2-1, is DTGVSQNPRHKITKRGQNVTFRCDPISEHNRLYWYRQTLGQGPEFLTYFQNEAQLEKSRLLSDRFSAERPKGSFSTLEIQRTEQGDSAMYLCASIPFRRGGGGNEQFFGPGTRLTVL.

The rearrangement joins TRBV25-1 to TRBJ2-2; TRBD1 matches 7 bases. CDR3 size: 18 residues. The V gene end was trimmed by 2 bases and the J gene end by 3 bases; junction bases not matched to a gene: 12. The V gene's germline CDR1 is MGHDK and CDR2 SYGVNS. This CDR3 is CASSEKTGVPKYTGELFF. CDR3 sequence (DNA): TGTGCCAGCAGTGAAAAAACAGGGGTCCCTAAATACACCGGGGAGCTGTTTTTT.

This clone has only a few counts. The chain links TRBV3-1 (or the pseudogene TRBV3-2) to TRBJ2-7, with D possibly TRBD2 on 6 matching bases. The CDR3 totals 16 residues. V was pared by 4 bases and J by 3 bases, with 19 bases between. Germline V lookup: CDR1 LGHDT, CDR2 YNNKEL (reference sequence). CDR3 sequence: CASSPTPGTGSYEQYF. CDR3 in DNA: TGTGCCAGCAGCCCAACCCCAGGGACTGGGAGCTACGAGCAGTACTTC.

The CDR3 loop reads CASSVSGGGTDTQYF. CDR3 sequence (DNA): TGTGCCAGCAGCGTCAGCGGGGGCGGCACAGATACGCAGTATTTT. The V gene is TRBV3-1 (or the pseudogene TRBV3-2), the J gene TRBJ2-3; TRBD2 matches at 8 bases. After removal of 5 bases from V and 1 base from J, the junction contained 5 bases not matched to a gene. CDR3 size: 15 residues. CDR1 and CDR2 (germline): LGHDT, YNNKEL (reference sequence).

This sequence joins TRBV28 and TRBJ2-7, with 8 bases fitting TRBD1. Germline V gene lookup returns CDR1 MDHEN and CDR2 SYDVKM. The ends lost 7 bases at V and 3 bases at J; junction bases unmatched: 14. CDR3 length: 16 amino acids. CDR3 in DNA: TGTGCCAGCACCTTTGGGGACGACAGGGGAGGCTACGAGCAGTACTTC. This gives the protein CASTFGDDRGGYEQYF.

The J gene is TRBJ1-5, the V gene TRBV28, with D unresolved. CDR3 length: 15 amino acids. V was pared by 1 base and J by 2 bases, with 9 bases between. Germline V gene sequence: CDR1 MDHEN, CDR2 SYDVKM. The CDR3 DNA sequence: TGTGCCAGCAGTTTATTAACGGTTCGCAATCAGCCCCAGCATTTT. Translating gives CASSLLTVRNQPQHF.

The chain recombines TRBV28 with TRBJ1-1; D is ambiguous. The CDR3 covers 13 residues. Germline CDR1 and CDR2: MDHEN and SYDVKM. V was clipped by 3 bases and J by 5 bases, with 10 bases between them. The CDR3 sequence: CASSFGQRTEAFF. The DNA for the CDR3 is TGTGCCAGCAGTTTCGGCCAGAGGACTGAAGCTTTCTTT.

Only one count was recorded for this clone. This rearrangement joins TRBV18 to TRBJ2-5; 10 bases agree with TRBD2. This CDR3 is 16 amino acids long. The trim removed 2 bases at V and 3 bases at J, leaving 6 bases unmatched. CDR1 is KGHSH and CDR2 is LQKENI in the germline V gene. Here the CDR3 reads CASSPLAGGVKETQYF. The DNA for the CDR3 is TGTGCCAGCTCACCATTAGCGGGGGGCGTGAAAGAGACCCAGTACTTC.

This clone was found a few times. The V gene is TRBV29-1, the J gene TRBJ1-2; D uncertain. V was pared by 6 bases and J by 1 base, with 18 bases between. There are 15 residues in the CDR3. Germline loops: CDR1 SQVTM, CDR2 ANQGSEA. The CDR3 DNA is TGCAGCGTGGGAGAAAGGACGGAGAATAACTATGGCTACACCTTC. Translated, it gives CSVGERTENNYGYTF.

This rearrangement joins TRBV6-5 to TRBJ1-6; D remains ambiguous. V lost 0 bases, J lost 7 bases, and 13 bases lay in between. The CDR3 consists of 16 residues. From germline, CDR1 is MNHEY and CDR2 SVGAGI. In nucleotides, the CDR3 is TGTGCCAGCAGTTACTCGATCGGCAGGATGAATTCACCCCTCCACTTT. This translates into CASSYSIGRMNSPLHF.

The chain joins TRBV23-1 to TRBJ1-6; no clear D gene. TRBV23-1 is filed as an ORF, its function uncertain. V shed 7 bases and J shed 9 bases, with 13 bases lying between them. This CDR3 spans 13 amino acids. The CDR3 reads CASTHEGISPLHF. The CDR3, as DNA: TGCGCCAGCACCCACGAGGGAATTTCACCCCTCCACTTT.

The J gene is TRBJ2-7, the V gene TRBV12-3 or TRBV12-4; D gene ambiguous. The V end was cut by 3 bases, the J end by 9 bases, with 9 bases between. This CDR3 has 11 residues. Written as DNA, the CDR3 is TGTGCCAGCAGTTTTCGCGGCCGGCAGTACTTC. Amino acids: CASSFRGRQYF.

The CDR3 DNA reads as TGTGCCAGCAGCTCCGTCGGGGAGCCAAATAGCAATCAGCCCCAGCATTTT. This gives the protein CASSSVGEPNSNQPQHF. The chain joins TRBV5-6 to TRBJ1-5; D not resolved. Looked up from germline, CDR1 is SGHDT and CDR2 is YYEEEE. The CDR3 runs 17 residues. The V end was cut by 3 bases, the J end by 0 bases, with 16 bases between.

The rearrangement links TRBV9 to TRBJ1-1; D possibly corresponds to TRBD1 (6 bases). The CDR3 has 15 residues. With 3 bases removed from V and 5 bases from J, the gap between germline ends came to 17 bases. In germline, CDR1 is SGDLS, CDR2 YYNGEE. CDR3 DNA sequence: TGTGCCAGCAGCGCACCTCCGGGAGGGGGGACTGAAGCTTTCTTT. Translation gives CASSAPPGGGTEAFF.

The table lists this clone with a count of one. The chain recombines TRBV2 with TRBJ2-3; 9 bases align to TRBD1. The CDR3 has 18 amino acids. Germline CDR1 is SNHLY and CDR2 is FYNNEI. The ends lost 8 bases at V and 2 bases at J; junction bases unmatched: 17. CDR3 coding DNA: TGTGCCAGCTCTATGGGCTCCGGGACAGGGAGTAACACAGATACGCAGTATTTT. It yields the protein CASSMGSGTGSNTDTQYF. The complete variable domain, with remaining parts taken from reference TRBV2 and TRBJ2-3, reads EPEVTQTPSHQVTQMGQEVILRCVPISNHLYFYWYRQILGQKVEFLVSFYNNEISEKSEIFDDQFSVERPDGSNFTLKIRSTKLEDSAMYFCASSMGSGTGSNTDTQYFGPGTRLTVL.

The CDR3 nucleotides are TGCGCCAGCACCTCACAGGGTGGAACGAACACCATATATTTT. It specifies CASTSQGGTNTIYF. This chain connects TRBV10-2 to TRBJ1-3, with TRBD1 as a possible D gene (6 bases). V was shortened by 7 bases and J by 7 bases, with 17 bases between the two germline ends. This CDR3 is built from 14 residues. Germline V CDR1 and CDR2: WSHSY, SAAADI.

This clone was counted only a few times. This chain uses TRBV28 with TRBJ1-2; D gene unclear. V was clipped by 5 bases and J by 2 bases, with 21 bases between them. Germline CDR1 and CDR2: MDHEN and SYDVKM. CDR3 length equals 17 residues. CDR3 nucleotides: TGTGCCAGCAGTGCTCGGGGAGGTAGTAGAAGCAACTATGGCTACACCTTC. Protein: CASSARGGSRSNYGYTF.

The chain carries TRBV3-1 (or the pseudogene TRBV3-2) and TRBJ2-7; 7 bases match TRBD1. This CDR3 region has 17 residues. From germline, CDR1 is LGHDT and CDR2 YNNKEL (reference sequence). The ends lost 1 base at V and 4 bases at J; junction bases unmatched: 13. CDR3 loop: CASSQGKETGTVYEQYF. The CDR3 DNA reads as TGTGCCAGCAGCCAAGGGAAGGAGACAGGGACAGTATACGAGCAGTACTTC.

This clone came up once. At one end the junction does not follow the germline gene, possibly because of a read error. CDR3 DNA sequence: TGTGCCCGCAGACCTTCGGGGGGGGCGAACACCGGGGAGCTGTTTTTT. This sequence encodes CARRPSGGANTGELFF. The genes are TRBV28 and TRBJ2-2; 8 bases are a match to TRBD2. This CDR3 spans 16 amino acids. Per the germline V gene, CDR1 is MDHEN and CDR2 is SYDVKM.

The V gene is TRBV5-8, the J gene TRBJ2-3; 15 bases are shared with TRBD2. This CDR3 region has 16 residues. J gave up 5 bases and V 5 bases, and 6 bases lay outside the gene matches. CDR1 and CDR2 from the germline V gene are SGHTS and YDEGEE. The CDR3 loop is CASRRGLAGGKDTQYF. The CDR3 nucleotides read TGTGCCAGCAGACGCGGACTAGCGGGGGGGAAAGATACGCAGTATTTT.

The chain is built from TRBV30 and TRBJ1-6, with 12 bases lining up with TRBD1. This CDR3 spans 15 amino acids. Germline CDR1 is GTSNPN and CDR2 is SVGIG (reference sequence). V lost 2 bases to trimming and J lost 9 bases; unmatched junction nucleotides: 5. The CDR3 region has the DNA TGTGCCTGGAGTACGGGACAGGGGGCTAGTTCACCCCTCCACTTT. Protein product: CAWSTGQGASSPLHF.

The chain carries TRBV6-2 or TRBV6-3 and TRBJ2-7; TRBD2 matches 10 bases. Germline V lookup: CDR1 MNHEY, CDR2 SVGEGT. This CDR3 has 15 residues. Germline trimming cut 6 bases from V and 0 bases from J; bases unmatched to any gene: 5. CDR3 residues: CASSFSGGPSYEQYF. The CDR3 nucleotides read TGTGCCAGCAGCTTTAGCGGGGGGCCCTCCTACGAGCAGTACTTC.

In its sample, this clone was seen once. The V call is TRBV6-5, the J call TRBJ1-3; D remains unclear. V lost 0 bases to trimming and J lost 4 bases, with 7 bases between them. The germline V gene has CDR1 MNHEY and CDR2 SVGAGI. CDR3 length: 14 residues. The CDR3 DNA is TGTGCCAGCAGTTACTCGGCAGGAGGAAACACCATATATTTT. Its translation: CASSYSAGGNTIYF.

The chain recombines TRBV9 with TRBJ2-3, with 12 bases identical to TRBD2. This CDR3 spans 18 amino acids. After removal of 4 bases from V and 2 bases from J, the junction contained 11 bases not matched to a gene. Germline-derived CDR1 and CDR2 are SGDLS and YYNGEE. The CDR3 loop is CASSPGGLAGRVTDTQYF. The CDR3 nucleotides are TGTGCCAGCAGCCCCGGAGGACTAGCGGGGAGGGTCACAGATACGCAGTATTTT.

V is TRBV7-9 and J is TRBJ2-7, with unresolved D. The CDR3 covers 12 residues. The V end lost 5 bases, the J end lost 0 bases, and 5 bases lay between the germline ends. Germline CDR1 reads SEHNR; CDR2 reads FQNEAQ (reference sequence). The CDR3 sequence is CASSISSYEQYF. DNA of the CDR3: TGTGCCAGCAGCATCAGCTCCTACGAGCAGTACTTC.

V and J are TRBV5-1 and TRBJ1-1; no definite D call. The V gene lost 6 bases and the J gene lost 4 bases, with 16 bases spanning the gap. CDR1 is SGHRS, CDR2 YFSETQ, per germline. The CDR3 has 14 amino acids. CDR3 region: CASIEGLYSTEAFF. The CDR3 nucleotides are TGCGCCAGCATCGAAGGACTATATAGCACTGAAGCTTTCTTT.

The chain recombines TRBV27 with TRBJ2-5; no reliable D call. Germline CDR1 reads MNHEY; CDR2 reads SMNVEV (reference sequence). Trimming removed 3 bases from V and 3 bases from J, with 8 bases in between. This CDR3 has 13 amino acids. This CDR3 is CASSLGREETQYF. CDR3 bases: TGTGCCAGCAGTTTGGGCAGAGAAGAGACCCAGTACTTC.

The gene calls are TRBV5-8 and TRBJ2-5; 8 bases line up with TRBD2. Germline CDR1 SGHTS, CDR2 YDEGEE. The CDR3 is 16 residues long. V shed 0 bases, J shed 5 bases, and the junction held 9 bases outside the gene matches. As DNA, the CDR3 is TGTGCCAGCAGCTTGGCCTTAGCGGGGCTCAGTGAGACCCAGTACTTC. Its protein product is CASSLALAGLSETQYF.

The rearrangement uses TRBV5-1 and TRBJ1-1; tentative D call: TRBD1 (5 bases). The CDR3 totals 15 residues. V was clipped by 4 bases and J by 1 base, with 14 bases between them. The germline V gene has CDR1 SGHRS and CDR2 YFSETQ. The CDR3: CASSPNLGGNTEAFF. CDR3 coding DNA: TGCGCCAGCAGCCCCAACCTGGGGGGGAACACTGAAGCTTTCTTT.